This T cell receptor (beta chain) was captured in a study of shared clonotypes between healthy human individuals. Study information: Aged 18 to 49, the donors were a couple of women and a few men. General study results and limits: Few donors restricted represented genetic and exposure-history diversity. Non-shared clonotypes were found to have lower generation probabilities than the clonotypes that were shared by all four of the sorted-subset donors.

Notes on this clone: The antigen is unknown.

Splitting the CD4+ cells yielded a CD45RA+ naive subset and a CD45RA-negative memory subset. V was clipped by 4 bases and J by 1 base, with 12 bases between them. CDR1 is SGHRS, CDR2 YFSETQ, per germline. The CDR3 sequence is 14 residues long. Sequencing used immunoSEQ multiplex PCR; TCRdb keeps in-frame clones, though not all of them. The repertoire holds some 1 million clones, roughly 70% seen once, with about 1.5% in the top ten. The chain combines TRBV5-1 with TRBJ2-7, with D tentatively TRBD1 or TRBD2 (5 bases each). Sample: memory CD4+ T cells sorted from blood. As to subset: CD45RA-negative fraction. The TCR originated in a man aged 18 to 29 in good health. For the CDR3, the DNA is TGCGCCAGCAGCCCCCCCGGGGCTTCCTACGAGCAGTACTTC. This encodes CASSPPGASYEQYF.